This entry is about one T cell receptor beta chain. Its specificity is not known. These data originate in a study of post-analysis software for immune sequencing data. Study outcomes and limitations: In patients, TRBV5-6, TRBV5-1 and TRBV20-1 belonged to four or five TRBV segments found more frequently than in controls.

Looked up from germline, CDR1 is MGHRA and CDR2 is YSYEKL. The CDR3 is 13 residues long. V gave up 1 base and J gave up 5 bases, with 6 bases separating them. Carried by the TCR beta cDNA libraries were unique molecular identifiers. TCRdb called the PCR reads again in MiXCR, with one record for every CDR3 protein. The top ten clones hold approximately 4.2% of a sample with 800,000 to 950,000 distinct CDR3 sequences, roughly 50% of them seen once. What was sequenced was blood. The J gene is TRBJ1-5, the V gene TRBV4-1; maybe TRBD1 (5 bases). The receptor's source is a girl aged 10 to 17 with multiple sclerosis. CDR3 nucleotides: TGCGCCAGCAGCCAAGGAGGGGATCAGCCCCAGCATTTT. Residues: CASSQGGDQPQHF.